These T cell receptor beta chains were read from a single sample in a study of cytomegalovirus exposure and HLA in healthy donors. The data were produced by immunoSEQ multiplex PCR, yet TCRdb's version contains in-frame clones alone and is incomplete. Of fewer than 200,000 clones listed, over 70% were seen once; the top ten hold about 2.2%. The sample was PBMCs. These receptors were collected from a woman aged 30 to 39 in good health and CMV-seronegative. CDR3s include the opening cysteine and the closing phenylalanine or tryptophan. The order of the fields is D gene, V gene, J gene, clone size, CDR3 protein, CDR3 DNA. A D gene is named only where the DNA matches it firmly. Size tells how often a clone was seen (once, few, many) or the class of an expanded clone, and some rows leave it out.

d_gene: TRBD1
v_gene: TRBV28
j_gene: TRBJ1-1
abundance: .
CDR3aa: CASSSGQGYIDTEAFF
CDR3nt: TGTGCCAGCAGTTCGGGACAGGGGTACATCGACACTGAAGCTTTCTTT

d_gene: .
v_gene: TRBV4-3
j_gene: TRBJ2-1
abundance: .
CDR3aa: CASSQVPGGSSASSYNEQFF
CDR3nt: TGCGCCAGCAGCCAAGTCCCAGGGGGGAGTAGCGCCAGTTCCTACAATGAGCAGTTCTTC

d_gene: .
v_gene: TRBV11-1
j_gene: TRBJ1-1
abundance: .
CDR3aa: CASSLASLEAFF
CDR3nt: TGTGCCAGCAGCTTAGCCTCGCTAGAAGCTTTCTTT

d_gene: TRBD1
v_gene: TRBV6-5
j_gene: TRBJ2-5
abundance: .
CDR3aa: CASGWTGRETQYF
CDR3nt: TGTGCCAGCGGTTGGACAGGGAGGGAGACCCAGTACTTC

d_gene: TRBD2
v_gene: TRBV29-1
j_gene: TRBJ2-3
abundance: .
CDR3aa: CSVEDPGLAGDTQYF
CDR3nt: TGCAGCGTTGAAGACCCAGGACTAGCAGGAGATACGCAGTATTTT

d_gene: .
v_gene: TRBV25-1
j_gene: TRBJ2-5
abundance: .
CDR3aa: CASSNYRAQETQYF
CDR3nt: TGTGCCAGCAGTAACTACAGGGCACAAGAGACCCAGTACTTC

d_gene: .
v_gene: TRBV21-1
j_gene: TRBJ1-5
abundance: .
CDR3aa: CAIWQGSSNQPQHF
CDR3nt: TGTGCCATCTGGCAGGGGAGTAGCAATCAGCCCCAGCATTTT

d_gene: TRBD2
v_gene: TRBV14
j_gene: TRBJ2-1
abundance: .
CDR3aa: CASSQFGGGGTYNEQFF
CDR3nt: TGTGCCAGCAGCCAATTCGGCGGCGGGGGGACCTACAATGAGCAGTTCTTC

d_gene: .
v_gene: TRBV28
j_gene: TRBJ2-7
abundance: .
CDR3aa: CASSSSGALSYEQYF
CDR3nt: TGTGCCAGCAGTTCCTCGGGAGCACTCTCCTACGAGCAGTACTTC

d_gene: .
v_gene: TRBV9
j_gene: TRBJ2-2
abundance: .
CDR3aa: CASSVVSTNTGELFF
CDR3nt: TGTGCCAGCAGCGTAGTTTCAACGAACACCGGGGAGCTGTTTTTT

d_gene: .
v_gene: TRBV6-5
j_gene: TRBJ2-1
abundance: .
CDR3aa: CASSYSLSGANEQFF
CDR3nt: TGTGCCAGCAGTTACTCTTTGTCAGGGGCCAATGAGCAGTTCTTC

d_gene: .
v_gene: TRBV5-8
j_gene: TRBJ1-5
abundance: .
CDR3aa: CASSLERREDQPQHF
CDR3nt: TGTGCCAGCAGCTTGGAACGGAGGGAAGATCAGCCCCAGCATTTT

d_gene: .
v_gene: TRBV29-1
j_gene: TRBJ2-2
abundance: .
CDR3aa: CSVQTGLTGELFF
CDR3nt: TGCAGCGTTCAGACAGGTTTAACCGGGGAGCTGTTTTTT

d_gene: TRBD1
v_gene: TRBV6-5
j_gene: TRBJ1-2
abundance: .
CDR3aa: CASSPQGQNNYGYTF
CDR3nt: TGTGCCAGCAGCCCGCAGGGACAGAACAACTATGGCTACACCTTC

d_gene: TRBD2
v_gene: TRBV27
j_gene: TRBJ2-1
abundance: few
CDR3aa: CASSPSPGGNEQFF
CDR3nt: TGTGCCAGCAGTCCGTCCCCGGGGGGTAATGAGCAGTTCTTC

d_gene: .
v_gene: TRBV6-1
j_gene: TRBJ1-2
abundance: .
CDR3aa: CATLTGGFRYTF
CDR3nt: TGTGCCACCCTAACGGGGGGGTTTCGCTACACCTTC

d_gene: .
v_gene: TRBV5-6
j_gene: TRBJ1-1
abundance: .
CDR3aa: CASSMEVGATEAFF
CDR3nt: TGTGCCAGCAGCATGGAAGTGGGGGCCACTGAAGCTTTCTTT

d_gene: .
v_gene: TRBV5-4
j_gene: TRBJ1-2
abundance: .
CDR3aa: CASTFGAVARYGYTF
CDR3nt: TGTGCCAGCACCTTTGGGGCAGTGGCGCGCTATGGCTACACCTTC

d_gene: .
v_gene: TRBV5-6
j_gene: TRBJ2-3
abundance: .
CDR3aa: CASSLGAGVTDTQYF
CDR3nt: TGTGCCAGCAGCTTGGGGGCAGGGGTCACAGATACGCAGTATTTT

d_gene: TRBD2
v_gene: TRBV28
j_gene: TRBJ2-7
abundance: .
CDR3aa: CASSPVRLADSYEQYF
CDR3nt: TGTGCCAGCAGCCCCGTTCGACTAGCGGACTCCTACGAGCAGTACTTC